These T cell receptor beta chains were read from a single sample in a study of human T cells and chemical hapten exposure. TCRdb independently ran MiXCR on the RACE reads; one entry per CDR3 protein. Among fewer than 85,000 distinct CDR3 sequences listed, roughly 7.9% were seen once. Sequenced sample: whole blood. Source of these receptors: a female donor in good health. Some clones in this sample may be carry-over from other donors' samples. CDR3s include the opening cysteine and the closing phenylalanine or tryptophan. The D gene is left open where the match is weak. The size field is filled for only some rows; it gives once, few, many or a size class.

j_gene	d_gene	abundance	len	v_gene	CDR3nt	CDR3aa
TRBJ1-4	-	many	13	TRBV12-3/TRBV12-4	TGTGCCAGCAGTACAGGAGTCATGATGGAACTGTTTTTT	CASSTGVMMELFF
TRBJ1-5	TRBD1	few	18	TRBV20-1	TGCAGTGCTAGAGATCCCAGGGGGCTTAACTACAACAATCAGCCCCAGCATTTT	CSARDPRGLNYNNQPQHF
TRBJ2-1	TRBD2	many	16	TRBV18	TGTGCCAGCTCACCCGATAGCGGGGGGACATACAATGAGCAGTTCTTC	CASSPDSGGTYNEQFF
TRBJ1-1	-	-	13	TRBV7-2	TGTGCCAGCAGCTTTGCGCCGGTTCAGGAAGCTTTCTTT	CASSFAPVQEAFF
TRBJ2-3	-	-	14	TRBV6-6	TGTGCCAGCAACCCGGGGGGCCTGGGAGATACGCAGTATTTT	CASNPGGLGDTQYF
TRBJ2-3	TRBD2	many	14	TRBV20-1	TGCAGTGCAAACCGGGGGGAGGGCACAGATACGCAGTATTTT	CSANRGEGTDTQYF
TRBJ2-3	-	many	18	TRBV7-2	TGTGCCAGCAGCTTAGAGGTTCGGTGGCGGAGTAGCACAGATACGCAGTATTTT	CASSLEVRWRSSTDTQYF
TRBJ1-6	-	many	13	TRBV27	TGTGCCAGCAGAAGCTCCTATAATTCACCCCTCCACTTT	CASRSSYNSPLHF
TRBJ2-7	-	many	13	TRBV20-1	TGCAGTGCTAGAGATCAGGCCACCTACGAGCAGTACTTC	CSARDQATYEQYF
TRBJ2-7	-	many	16	TRBV7-2	TGTGCCAGCAGCACCGCCGCCAGTCAAAGCTCCTACGAGCAGTACTTC	CASSTAASQSSYEQYF
TRBJ2-7	-	many	14	TRBV4-3	TGCGCCAGCAGCCAAGATCGGGCTTTAGGCGTGCAGTACTTC	CASSQDRALGVQYF
TRBJ2-7	-	many	14	TRBV12-3/TRBV12-4	TGTGCCAGCAGTCGATCCCTCTTGGACTACGAGCAGTACTTC	CASSRSLLDYEQYF
TRBJ1-6	-	-	13	TRBV20-1	TGCAGTGCTAGAGTATCCCAGAATTCACCCCTCCACTTT	CSARVSQNSPLHF
TRBJ1-1	-	many	15	TRBV6-5	TGTGCCAGCAATACTGACCGGGGCCTGAACACTGAAGCTTTCTTT	CASNTDRGLNTEAFF
TRBJ2-1	TRBD2	many	15	TRBV5-1	TGCGCCAGCAGCATAGGACTAGCGTTTACGAATGAGCAGTTCTTC	CASSIGLAFTNEQFF
TRBJ1-2	-	-	16	TRBV7-9	TGTGCCAGCAGCTTAGCGGCTGTTTCAGGTGTTGATGGCTACACCTTC	CASSLAAVSGVDGYTF
TRBJ2-7	-	many	12	TRBV28	TGTGCCAGCAGTTTTTTGGCCTACGAGCAGTACTTC	CASSFLAYEQYF
TRBJ2-3	-	few	15	TRBV3-1	TGTGCCAGCAGCCAAGCTAGGGGGGGCACAGATACGCAGTATTTT	CASSQARGGTDTQYF
TRBJ1-2	-	few	16	TRBV4-3	TGCGCCAGCAGCCAAAGCGGAGGTTTACTGGTGGATGGCTACACCTTC	CASSQSGGLLVDGYTF
TRBJ2-6	-	many	15	TRBV7-9	TGTGCCAGCAGCCAAGGGGAGGCTGGGGCCAACGTCCTGACTTTC	CASSQGEAGANVLTF
TRBJ2-3	-	-	12	TRBV6-1	TGTGCCAGCACAGGGCATGTAGATACGCAGTATTTT	CASTGHVDTQYF
TRBJ1-5	TRBD1	few	15	TRBV27	TGTGCCAGCAGTATCCGAAGGGACAGCTATCAGCCCCAGCATTTT	CASSIRRDSYQPQHF
TRBJ1-5	TRBD1	many	18	TRBV7-9	TGTGCCAGCAGCCCCGCGTCTGTGGGTCAGGGGGCAGGTCAGCCCCAGCATTTT	CASSPASVGQGAGQPQHF
TRBJ1-4	-	many	15	TRBV6-1	TGTGCCAGCAGTGGAACCACGGCCCCCTTAGAAAAACTGTTTTTT	CASSGTTAPLEKLFF
TRBJ2-5	TRBD1	-	14	TRBV5-4	TGTGCCAGCAGTTGGGACAGGGGGCGAGAGACCCAGTACTTC	CASSWDRGRETQYF
TRBJ1-1	-	-	15	TRBV30	TGTGCCTGGAACTCAAATGTACAGTGGAACACTGAAGCTTTCTTT	CAWNSNVQWNTEAFF
TRBJ1-1	TRBD1	-	13	TRBV6-1	TGTGCCACCTGGACAGGGATGTTGGCTGAAGCTTTCTTT	CATWTGMLAEAFF
TRBJ1-6	-	many	16	TRBV12-3/TRBV12-4	TGTGCCAGCAGTTTGAATCACGGACCTGGGGATTCACCCCTCCACTTT	CASSLNHGPGDSPLHF
TRBJ1-3	-	few	15	TRBV12-3/TRBV12-4	TGTGCCAGCAGTTTAATTCCCGGACCTGGAAACACCATATATTTT	CASSLIPGPGNTIYF
TRBJ2-1	-	-	13	TRBV5-8	TGTGCCAGCAGCTTGGTTGGCCGGGGCCAGGCGTTCTTC	CASSLVGRGQAFF
TRBJ2-3	TRBD2	-	17	TRBV3-1	TGTGCCAGCAGCCCCTCCCTTACTAGCGGGGGAGGAGATACGCAGTATTTT	CASSPSLTSGGGDTQYF
TRBJ1-4	TRBD1	many	15	TRBV7-9	TGTGCCAGCAGCTTACCGACAGGGATTGATGAAAAACTGTTTTTT	CASSLPTGIDEKLFF
TRBJ1-1	-	many	13	TRBV2	TGTGCCAGGAGATCCATGGAGGGGACTGAAGCTTTCTTT	CARRSMEGTEAFF
TRBJ2-1	-	many	16	TRBV6-1	TGTGCCAGCAGTGAAATGGGGGCGAGCTCCTACAATGAGCAGTTCTTC	CASSEMGASSYNEQFF
TRBJ1-5	-	many	14	TRBV20-1	TGCAGTGCCAGGAGACCCCTTAGCAATCAGCCCCAGCATTTT	CSARRPLSNQPQHF
TRBJ2-1	TRBD2	many	17	TRBV6-2/TRBV6-3	TGTGCCAGCAGTTACCCACTAAGCGGGGGTTTTTACAATGAGCAGTTCTTC	CASSYPLSGGFYNEQFF
TRBJ2-3	TRBD1	-	17	TRBV5-6	TGTGCCAGCAGCTCAATGCACAGGGGGCCCAGCACAGATACGCAGTATTTT	CASSSMHRGPSTDTQYF
TRBJ1-1	-	many	14	TRBV5-1	TGCGCCAGCAGCTTGGACTCCGGCAGAGCTGAAGCTTTCTTT	CASSLDSGRAEAFF
TRBJ2-3	-	many	15	TRBV27	TGTGCCAGCAGTTTAGGTGGGGGGGCAGCAGATACGCAGTATTTT	CASSLGGGAADTQYF
TRBJ2-3	-	-	13	TRBV10-3	TGTGCCATCGCCGACGAATTCGCCCCGACGCAGTATTTT	CAIADEFAPTQYF
TRBJ1-1	-	-	14	TRBV5-5	TGTGCCAGCAGCTTGGGGCAGGTCAGCCCTGAAGCTTTCTTT	CASSLGQVSPEAFF
TRBJ2-3	-	few	14	TRBV7-9	TGTGCCAGCAGCCCTACAAGCCTCTTTGATACGCAGTATTTT	CASSPTSLFDTQYF
TRBJ2-1	TRBD2	many	15	TRBV29-1	TGCAGCGCCCTGACTAGCGGGGGGGCGTTCAATGAGCAGTTCTTC	CSALTSGGAFNEQFF
TRBJ1-2	-	many	14	TRBV6-6	TGTGCCAGCAGTTATTCTTCCACGGTGGACGGCTACACCTTC	CASSYSSTVDGYTF
TRBJ2-3	-	-	16	TRBV6-5	TGTGCCAGCAGTTACTCGGTCAGTGTCTACACAGATACGCAGTATTTT	CASSYSVSVYTDTQYF
TRBJ1-1	-	many	12	TRBV14	TGTGCCAGCAGCGAACGGAACACTGAAGCTTTCTTT	CASSERNTEAFF
TRBJ1-6	-	few	18	TRBV28	TGTGCCAGCAGTCCTACAGGGAGGACGGGAAGGGGTAACTCACCCCTCCACTTT	CASSPTGRTGRGNSPLHF
TRBJ2-1	TRBD2	-	19	TRBV7-6	TGTGCCAGCAGCTTAGCGCTAGAACTAGCGGGGATCTCCTACAATGAGCAGTTCTTC	CASSLALELAGISYNEQFF